These 18 T cell receptor beta chains were sequenced from one sample in a study of molecular identifiers for immune sequencing clone quantification (dated by TCRdb to the late 2010s). Preparation of the library involved PCR. Sequencing instrument: NextSeq 500. TCRdb trimmed the raw reads at Q25, called clones with MiXCR and kept productive beta chains. For every CDR3 protein sequence, its rows merge into one entry that carries the most common genes and DNA. A total of about 97,000 distinct CDR3 sequences appear in this sample, approximately 24% of them only once. Jointly, the top ten make up roughly 1% of the sample. Material for sequencing was naive CD8+ T cells from blood, with Jurkat cell RNA spiked in. This specimen's cell subset or site label, per the study, means: FACS-sorted CD8+CD4-CCR7+CD45RA+ naive T cells. The source of these receptors is a human donor in good health. Some libraries in this study had Jurkat cell RNA spiked in.

There are many counts of this clonotype. The chain uses TRBV7-8 and TRBJ2-3; a weak D match, TRBD2 (7 bases). V dropped 1 base and J dropped 0 bases, with 14 bases sitting between them. The CDR3 consists of 17 residues. Germline lookup yields CDR1 SGHVS and CDR2 FQNEAQ. CDR3 nucleotides: TGTGCCAGCAGCTTAGGAGGGGGGGGGACTAGCACAGATACGCAGTATTTT. Residues: CASSLGGGGTSTDTQYF.

The V call is TRBV4-1, the J call TRBJ2-7; maybe TRBD1 (5 bases). The CDR3 consists of 17 residues. Looked up from germline, CDR1 is MGHRA and CDR2 is YSYEKL. Trimming stripped 0 bases from V and 0 bases from J, with 15 bases between. CDR3 residues: CASSQESAGIISYEQYF. In DNA, the CDR3 is TGCGCCAGCAGCCAAGAATCTGCAGGGATCATCTCCTACGAGCAGTACTTC.

On this clonotype itself: This sequence may be a read error, since a much larger clone differs from it by one base. V gene TRBV12-3 or TRBV12-4 combines with J gene TRBJ2-7; TRBD1 agrees at 9 bases. This CDR3 has 14 residues. Written as DNA, the CDR3 is TGTGCCAGCAGTCCTTGGACAGGGGACTACGGGCAGTACTTC. This encodes CASSPWTGDYGQYF.

There are many counts of this clonotype. The chain carries TRBV7-9 and TRBJ2-7, with D perhaps assigned TRBD1 or TRBD2 (5 bases each). The germline CDR1 and CDR2 sequences are SEHNR and FQNEAQ (reference sequence). This CDR3 has 15 amino acids. Trimming cost V 3 bases and J 6 bases, with 18 bases left between them. CDR3 amino acids: CASSLGVGPSFEQYF. In DNA form, the CDR3 reads TGTGCCAGCAGCTTGGGGGTGGGACCTTCGTTCGAGCAGTACTTC.

The table lists this clonotype with many counts. The rearrangement joins TRBV3-1 to TRBJ2-5, with TRBD2 matching over 10 bases. J lost 5 bases, V lost 0 bases, and 9 bases had no gene match. Germline CDR1 is LGHDT and CDR2 is YNNKEL (reference sequence). This CDR3 has 17 amino acids. This CDR3 reads CASSQDRSSGSRETQYF. The CDR3 bases are TGTGCCAGCAGCCAAGATAGGTCTAGCGGGAGCCGGGAGACCCAGTACTTC.

This clonotype was picked up many times. V usage is TRBV12-3 or TRBV12-4 and J usage is TRBJ1-1; D is uncertain. V shed 6 bases and J shed 1 base, with 3 bases lying between them. The CDR3 spans 11 residues. The CDR3 nucleotides read TGTGCCAGCAGCACGAACACTGAAGCTTTCTTT. As protein: CASSTNTEAFF.

As regards this clonotype: This may arise from a read error, as a much more abundant clone is one base away. The chain is built from TRBV7-9 and TRBJ2-3; 13 nucleotides line up with TRBD2. Germline assignment: CDR1 SEHNR and CDR2 FQNEAQ (reference sequence). This CDR3 has 16 amino acids. After removal of 5 bases from V and 4 bases from J, the junction contained 6 bases not matched to a gene. This CDR3 reads CASSTRTSGGADTQYF. CDR3 sequence (DNA): TGTGCCAGCAGCACTAGGACTAGCGGGGGCGCAGATACGCAGTATTTT.

The table lists this clonotype with many counts. V usage is TRBV28 and J usage is TRBJ2-4; D remains ambiguous. Germline CDR1 reads MDHEN; CDR2 reads SYDVKM. CDR3 length: 17 amino acids. V was cut by 3 bases and J by 0 bases, with 15 bases left in between. CDR3 loop: CASSFQRQPGAKNIQYF. The CDR3 DNA sequence: TGTGCCAGCAGTTTCCAGAGGCAGCCGGGAGCCAAAAACATTCAGTACTTC.

Regarding this clonotype: This may come from a read error, since a much larger clone is one base off. CDR3 sequence (DNA): TGTGCCAGCAGTTTAAAGGGGGCCTACGAGCAGCACTTC. Translated, it gives CASSLKGAYEQHF. The V call is TRBV12-3 or TRBV12-4, the J call TRBJ2-7; 7 bases line up with TRBD1. This CDR3 is built from 13 residues.

The V call is TRBV7-9, the J call TRBJ2-3; 9 bases agree with TRBD1. The V gene end was trimmed by 4 bases and the J gene end by 0 bases; junction bases not matched to a gene: 8. The CDR3 contains 17 residues. The germline V gene encodes CDR1 SEHNR and CDR2 FQNEAQ (reference sequence). The CDR3 protein is CASSSRPGTGSTDTQYF. The CDR3 nucleotides are TGTGCCAGCAGCTCGAGACCCGGGACAGGGAGCACAGATACGCAGTATTTT.

The rearrangement joins TRBV11-2 to TRBJ2-2; a possible D gene is TRBD1 (6 bases). V dropped 5 bases and J dropped 2 bases, with 24 bases sitting between them. This CDR3 comprises 19 residues. Germline-derived CDR1 and CDR2 are SGHAT and FQNNGV. DNA of the CDR3: TGTGCCAGCAGCACCCAGGGGCAGGACGGACCGGGAAACACCGGGGAGCTGTTTTTT. This translates into CASSTQGQDGPGNTGELFF.

Points on this clonotype: A much more abundant neighbour one base away suggests this may be a read error. This is likely a read error, given that the CDR3 carries no conserved phenylalanine or tryptophan at its end. The rearrangement links TRBV4-1 to TRBJ2-1; 8 bases agree with TRBD1. The CDR3 covers 14 residues. Trimming cost V 0 bases and J 6 bases; bases outside gene matches: 1. Germline lookup yields CDR1 MGHRA and CDR2 YSYEKL. This CDR3 reads CASSQEDRVNEQFS. The CDR3 nucleotides read TGCGCCAGCAGCCAAGAGGACAGGGTCAATGAGCAGTTCTCC.

This clonotype appeared many times. CDR3 amino acids: CASSLAPDYEQYF. In DNA, the CDR3 is TGTGCCAGCAGCTTAGCCCCCGATTACGAGCAGTACTTC. The chain recombines TRBV7-9 with TRBJ2-7, with D uncertain. The length of the CDR3 is 13 residues. CDR1 is SEHNR and CDR2 is FQNEAQ in the germline V gene (reference sequence). V dropped 0 bases and J dropped 4 bases, with 7 bases sitting between them.

Details on this clonotype: This could be a read error, since a much larger clone is one nucleotide away. The V and J genes are TRBV27 and TRBJ2-3; 10 positions agree with TRBD2. Unmatched junction bases numbered 12, after V lost 8 bases and J lost 7 bases. There are 15 residues in the CDR3. Germline V gene sequence: CDR1 MNHEY, CDR2 SMNVEV (reference sequence). CDR3 sequence: CASGILAGFLHTQYF. CDR3 nucleotide sequence: TGTGCCAGCGGTATACTAGCGGGGTTCCTCCATACGCAGTATTTT.

There are many counts of this clonotype. The rearrangement links TRBV9 to TRBJ2-3; D unresolved. V was pared by 4 bases and J by 11 bases, with 14 bases between. CDR3 size: 12 residues. CDR1 is SGDLS and CDR2 is YYNGEE in the germline V gene. CDR3 region: CASSPRPPRQYF. The CDR3 nucleotides read TGTGCCAGCAGCCCTCGACCCCCAAGGCAGTATTTT.

Many counts were recorded for this clonotype. V and J are TRBV19 and TRBJ1-1, with 7 bases that match TRBD1. CDR3 length: 15 amino acids. Germline CDR1 LNHDA, CDR2 SQIVND (reference sequence). Trimming at V came to 3 bases and at J to 4 bases, leaving 8 bases not matched to a gene. CDR3 DNA: TGTGCCAGTAGTATCCCAGGGGGAATCGGCACTGAAGCTTTCTTT. Translation gives CASSIPGGIGTEAFF.

Comments on this clonotype: This may come from a read error, since a much larger clone is one base off. This chain links TRBV7-9 with TRBJ1-1; D ambiguous. The CDR3 has 15 residues. CDR1 and CDR2 (germline): SEHNR, FQNEAQ (reference sequence). V was pared by 5 bases and J by 0 bases, with 13 bases between. CDR3 coding DNA: TGTGCCAGCAGCCCCCAGGCAGTCATGAACACTGAAGCTTTCTTT. This translates into CASSPQAVMNTEAFF. The variable domain in full, with the rest retrieved from reference TRBV7-9 and TRBJ1-1, is DTGVSQNPRHKITKRGQNVTFRCDPISEHNRLYWYRQTLGQGPEFLTYFQNEAQLEKSRLLSDRFSAERPKGSFSTLEIQRTEQGDSAMYLCASSPQAVMNTEAFFGQGTRLTVV.

This clonotype appeared a single time. This chain uses TRBV6-1 with TRBJ1-4, with no clear D. The CDR3 has 16 residues. Germline V gene sequence: CDR1 MNHNS, CDR2 SASEGT. With 7 bases removed from V and 3 bases from J, the gap between germline ends came to 18 bases. CDR3 nucleotide sequence: TGTGCCAGCACCCAAACCTCGGCAGCGGCTAATGAAAAACTGTTTTTT. Its translation is CASTQTSAAANEKLFF.